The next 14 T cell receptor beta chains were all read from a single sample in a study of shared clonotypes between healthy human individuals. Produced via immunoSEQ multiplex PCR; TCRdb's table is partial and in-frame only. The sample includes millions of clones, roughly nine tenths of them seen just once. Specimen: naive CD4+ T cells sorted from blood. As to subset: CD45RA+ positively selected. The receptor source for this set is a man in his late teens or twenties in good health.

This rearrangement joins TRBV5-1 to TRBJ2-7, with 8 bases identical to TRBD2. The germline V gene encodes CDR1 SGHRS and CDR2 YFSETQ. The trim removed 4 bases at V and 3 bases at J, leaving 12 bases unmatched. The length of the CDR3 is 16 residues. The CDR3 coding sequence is TGCGCCAGCAGCCCGTCCAGTAGCGGGAATGGCTACGAGCAGTACTTC. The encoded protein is CASSPSSSGNGYEQYF.

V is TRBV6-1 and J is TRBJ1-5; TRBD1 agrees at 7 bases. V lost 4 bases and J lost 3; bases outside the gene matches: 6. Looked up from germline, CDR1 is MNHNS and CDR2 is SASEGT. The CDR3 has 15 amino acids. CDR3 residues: CASSVLGQSNQPQHF. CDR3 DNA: TGTGCCAGCAGTGTGTTGGGACAGTCCAATCAGCCCCAGCATTTT.

The DNA for the CDR3 is TGTGCCAGCAGTGAAACTGGGACTACAAACTATGGCTACACCTTC. As protein: CASSETGTTNYGYTF. V gene TRBV2 combines with J gene TRBJ1-2; D is perhaps TRBD1 (5 bases). V dropped 2 bases and J dropped 2 bases, with 12 bases sitting between them. The CDR3 contains 15 residues. Germline values: CDR1 SNHLY, CDR2 FYNNEI.

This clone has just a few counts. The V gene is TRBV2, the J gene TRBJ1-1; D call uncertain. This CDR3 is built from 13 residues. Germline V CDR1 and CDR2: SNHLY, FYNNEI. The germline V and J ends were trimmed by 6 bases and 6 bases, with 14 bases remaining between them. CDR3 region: CASRRASVAEAFF. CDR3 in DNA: TGTGCCAGCAGACGGGCCTCGGTAGCTGAAGCTTTCTTT. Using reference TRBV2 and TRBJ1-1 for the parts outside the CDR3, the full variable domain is EPEVTQTPSHQVTQMGQEVILRCVPISNHLYFYWYRQILGQKVEFLVSFYNNEISEKSEIFDDQFSVERPDGSNFTLKIRSTKLEDSAMYFCASRRASVAEAFFGQGTRLTVV.

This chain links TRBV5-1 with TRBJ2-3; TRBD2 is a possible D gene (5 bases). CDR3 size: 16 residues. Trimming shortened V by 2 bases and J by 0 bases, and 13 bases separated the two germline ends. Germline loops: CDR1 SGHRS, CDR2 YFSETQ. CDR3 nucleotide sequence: TGCGCCAGCAGCTTTACACTAGGCTTAAGCACAGATACGCAGTATTTT. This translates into CASSFTLGLSTDTQYF.

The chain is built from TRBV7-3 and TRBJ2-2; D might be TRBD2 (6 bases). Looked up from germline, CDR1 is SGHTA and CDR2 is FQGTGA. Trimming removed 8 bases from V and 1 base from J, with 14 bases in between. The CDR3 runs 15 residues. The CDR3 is CASCPHGGNTGELFF. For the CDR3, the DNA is TGTGCCAGCTGCCCCCACGGGGGGAACACCGGGGAGCTGTTTTTT.

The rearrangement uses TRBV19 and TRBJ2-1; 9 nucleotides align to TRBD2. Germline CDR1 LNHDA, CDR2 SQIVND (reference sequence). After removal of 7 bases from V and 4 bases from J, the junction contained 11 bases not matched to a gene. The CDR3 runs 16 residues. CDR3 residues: CASTATIAGAYNEQFF. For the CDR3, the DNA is TGTGCCAGTACCGCGACGATAGCGGGAGCTTACAATGAGCAGTTCTTC.

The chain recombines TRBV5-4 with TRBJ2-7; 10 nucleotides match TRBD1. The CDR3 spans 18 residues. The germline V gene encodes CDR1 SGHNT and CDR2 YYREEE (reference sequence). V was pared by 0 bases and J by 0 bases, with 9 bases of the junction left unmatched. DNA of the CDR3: TGTGCCAGCAGCTTGGCCGGGGACAGGGGACGGAGCTCCTACGAGCAGTACTTC. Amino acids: CASSLAGDRGRSSYEQYF.

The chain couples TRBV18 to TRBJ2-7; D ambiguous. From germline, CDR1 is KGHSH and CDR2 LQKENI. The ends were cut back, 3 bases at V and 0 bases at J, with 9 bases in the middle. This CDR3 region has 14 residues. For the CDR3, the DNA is TGTGCCAGCTCACCGGAACAGCGCTCCTACGAGCAGTACTTC. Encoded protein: CASSPEQRSYEQYF. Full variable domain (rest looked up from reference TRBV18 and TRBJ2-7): NAGVMQNPRHLVRRRGQEARLRCSPMKGHSHVYWYRQLPEEGLKFMVYLQKENIIDESGMPKERFSAEFPKEGPSILRIQQVVRGDSAAYFCASSPEQRSYEQYFGPGTRLTVT.

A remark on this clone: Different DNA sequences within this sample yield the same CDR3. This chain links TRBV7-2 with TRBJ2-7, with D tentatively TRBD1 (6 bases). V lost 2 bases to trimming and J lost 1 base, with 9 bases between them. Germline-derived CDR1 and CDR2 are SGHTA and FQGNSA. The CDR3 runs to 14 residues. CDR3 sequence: CASSLSTGSYEQYF. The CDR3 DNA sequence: TGTGCCAGCAGCTTAAGCACAGGGTCCTACGAGCAGTACTTC.

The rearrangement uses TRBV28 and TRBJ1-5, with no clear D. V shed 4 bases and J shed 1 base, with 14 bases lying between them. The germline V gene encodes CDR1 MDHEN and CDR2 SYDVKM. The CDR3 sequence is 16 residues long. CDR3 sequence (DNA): TGTGCCAGCAGTTCTCCAGGACGTCCGAGCAATCAGCCCCAGCATTTT. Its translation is CASSSPGRPSNQPQHF. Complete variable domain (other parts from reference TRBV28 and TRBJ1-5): DVKVTQSSRYLVKRTGEKVFLECVQDMDHENMFWYRQDPGLGLRLIYFSYDVKMKEKGDIPEGYSVSREKKERFSLILESASTNQTSMYLCASSSPGRPSNQPQHFGDGTRLSIL.

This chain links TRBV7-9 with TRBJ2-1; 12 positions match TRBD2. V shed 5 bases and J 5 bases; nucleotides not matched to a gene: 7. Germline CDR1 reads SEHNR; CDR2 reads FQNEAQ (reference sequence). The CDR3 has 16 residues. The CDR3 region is CASSPGTSGPNNEQFF. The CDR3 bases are TGTGCCAGCAGCCCTGGGACTAGCGGGCCCAACAATGAGCAGTTCTTC. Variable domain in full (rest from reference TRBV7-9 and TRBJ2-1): DTGVSQNPRHKITKRGQNVTFRCDPISEHNRLYWYRQTLGQGPEFLTYFQNEAQLEKSRLLSDRFSAERPKGSFSTLEIQRTEQGDSAMYLCASSPGTSGPNNEQFFGPGTRLTVL.

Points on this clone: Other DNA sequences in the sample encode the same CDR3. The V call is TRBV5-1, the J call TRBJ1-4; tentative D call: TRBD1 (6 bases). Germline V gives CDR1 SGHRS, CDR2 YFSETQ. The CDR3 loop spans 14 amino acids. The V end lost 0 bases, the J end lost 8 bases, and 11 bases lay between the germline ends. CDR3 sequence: CASSLDRAREKLFF. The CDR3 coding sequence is TGCGCCAGCAGCTTGGACAGGGCGCGCGAAAAACTGTTTTTT.

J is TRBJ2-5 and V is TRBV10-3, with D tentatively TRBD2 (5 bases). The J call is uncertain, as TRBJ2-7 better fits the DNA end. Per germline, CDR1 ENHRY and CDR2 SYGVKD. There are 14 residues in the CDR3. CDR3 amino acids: CAISMTEGQDEQYF. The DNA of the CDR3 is TGTGCCATCAGTATGACCGAGGGTCAGGACGAGCAGTACTTC.